In its sample, the clone carrying this T cell receptor beta chain was seen many times. A much larger clone differs from this one at a single base, so this may be a read error. The CDR3 contains 15 residues. Germline V gives CDR1 MNHEY, CDR2 SVGEGT. V shed 6 bases and J 3 bases; nucleotides not matched to a gene: 5. These data belong to a study of T cells in Graves' hyperthyroidism and ophthalmopathy. Amplification targeted TCR beta CDR3 regions from RNA transcripts. First-round RT-PCR targeting the TCR CDR3 was performed with the HTBI primer set. Each CDR3 protein gets one entry after TCRdb re-called the multiplex PCR reads with MiXCR. The top ten hold approximately 4.3% of the sample, which has 550,000 to 700,000 distinct CDR3 sequences, around 15% seen once.

Sequencing was performed on blood. The rearrangement links TRBV6-2 or TRBV6-3 to TRBJ2-7; 13 positions agree with TRBD2. The TCR was taken from a woman aged 35 to 49 with Graves' ophthalmopathy. CDR3 sequence reads: CASSKGLAGFYEQYF. The CDR3 coding sequence is TGTGCCAGCAGCAAGGGACTAGCGGGATTCTACGAGCAGTACTTC.